This T cell receptor beta chain was identified during a study of blood T cell repertoires in COVID-19. Sequenced by immunoSEQ multiplex PCR; TCRdb stores in-frame clones only, minus some. Of about 400,000 clones detected, over 75% appear once; the ten largest clones hold roughly 2%. The CDR3 is made up of 17 amino acids. The V end lost 5 bases, the J end lost 0 bases, and 14 bases lay between the germline ends. Looked up from germline, CDR1 is SEHNR and CDR2 is FQNEAQ (reference sequence). This sequence joins TRBV7-9 and TRBJ1-6, with D unclear. Sequenced input: PBMCs or T cells enriched from blood (not recorded which). The receptor was isolated from a middle-aged woman with acute COVID-19. The CDR3 DNA is TGTGCCAGCAGCACAACGGACTCGAGCTCCTATAATTCACCCCTCCACTTT. Its translation: CASSTTDSSSYNSPLHF. The whole variable domain, remainder taken from reference TRBV7-9 and TRBJ1-6, is DTGVSQNPRHKITKRGQNVTFRCDPISEHNRLYWYRQTLGQGPEFLTYFQNEAQLEKSRLLSDRFSAERPKGSFSTLEIQRTEQGDSAMYLCASSTTDSSSYNSPLHFGNGTRLTVT.